One and the same sample provided the 9 T cell receptor beta chains below, sequenced in a study of shared clonotypes between healthy human individuals. Sequencing used immunoSEQ multiplex PCR; TCRdb keeps in-frame clones, though not all of them. Of around 690,000 clones listed, about nine tenths are singletons. The sequencing sample was made of memory CD8+ T cells from PBMCs. Subset denoted: CD45RO+ cells pooled with CCR7-negative TemRA cells. The receptor source for this set is a man aged 18 to 35 in good health. Some clones in this sample may be carry-over from other donors' samples.

The chain has TRBV6-5 and TRBJ2-1; D gene unclear. The V end lost 1 base, the J end lost 4 bases, and 14 bases lay between the germline ends. This CDR3 has 16 amino acids. CDR1 is MNHEY and CDR2 is SVGAGI in the germline V gene. The CDR3, as DNA: TGTGCCAGCAGTTACTTGCCCGCGACTCCTTACAATGAGCAGTTCTTC. Residues: CASSYLPATPYNEQFF.

V gene TRBV4-2 combines with J gene TRBJ2-3; 13 bases map to TRBD2. Germline CDR1 is LGHNA and CDR2 is YNFKEQ. The CDR3 loop spans 16 amino acids. The junction had 5 bases not matched to a gene; V was cut back by 3 bases and J by 5 bases. As DNA, the CDR3 is TGTGCCAGCAGCCAGACTAGCGGGAGGTTTCAAGATACGCAGTATTTT. This sequence encodes CASSQTSGRFQDTQYF.

The chain has TRBV6-5 and TRBJ2-3; the D gene is possibly TRBD1 (5 bases). The germline V gene has CDR1 MNHEY and CDR2 SVGAGI. Trimming removed 6 bases from V and 2 bases from J, with 15 bases in between. The CDR3 covers 15 residues. DNA of the CDR3: TGTGCCAGCAGCCGACAGTTTTTAAACACAGATACGCAGTATTTT. Its protein is CASSRQFLNTDTQYF.

This clone has a handful of counts. Distinct nucleotide sequences in the sample also encode this CDR3. In nucleotides, the CDR3 is TGTGCCAGCAGCCAACGGGCCTACAATGAGCAGTTCTTC. Translated, it gives CASSQRAYNEQFF. V is TRBV5-4 and J is TRBJ2-1, with D hard to call. The CDR3 is made up of 13 amino acids. V shed 4 bases and J shed 2 bases, with 7 bases lying between them. Germline V lookup: CDR1 SGHNT, CDR2 YYREEE (reference sequence).

The J gene is TRBJ2-3, the V gene TRBV12-5; D is ambiguous. Trimming removed 1 base at V and 6 bases at J, with 14 bases between. This CDR3 is 15 amino acids long. Germline V gives CDR1 LGHNT, CDR2 FRNRAP. The CDR3 here is CASGLALGFVDTQYF. The CDR3 DNA is TGTGCTAGTGGTTTGGCCCTAGGATTCGTCGATACGCAGTATTTT.

The CDR3 reads CASSLFSSQQPQHF. CDR3 coding DNA: TGTGCCAGCAGTTTGTTTTCTTCACAGCAGCCCCAGCATTTT. The rearrangement uses TRBV28 and TRBJ1-5; D is undetermined. Deletions cut 3 bases from V and 7 bases from J, with 13 bases between. CDR1 is MDHEN, CDR2 SYDVKM, per germline. This CDR3 has 14 amino acids.

The rearrangement uses TRBV7-8 and TRBJ2-7; D not certain. This CDR3 has 15 amino acids. Trimming removed 0 bases at V and 6 bases at J, with 15 bases between. Germline V gene data show CDR1 as SGHVS and CDR2 as FQNEAQ. The CDR3: CASSLAVGKFREQYF. DNA of the CDR3: TGTGCCAGCAGCTTAGCCGTAGGGAAATTCCGCGAGCAGTACTTC. The full variable domain, with the rest looked up from reference TRBV7-8 and TRBJ2-7, is GAGVSQSPRYKVAKRGQDVALRCDPISGHVSLFWYQQALGQGPEFLTYFQNEAQLDKSGLPSDRFFAERPEGSVSTLKIQRTQQEDSAVYLCASSLAVGKFREQYFGPGTRLTVT.

This chain uses TRBV7-9 with TRBJ1-1; the D gene is possibly TRBD1 (5 bases). Germline V gene lookup returns CDR1 SEHNR and CDR2 FQNEAQ (reference sequence). The CDR3 spans 14 residues. V lost 10 bases and J lost 1, with 16 bases in between. The CDR3 protein is CATPGTPTNTEAFF. CDR3 DNA: TGTGCCACCCCGGGGACCCCCACGAACACTGAAGCTTTCTTT.

The chain has TRBV7-9 and TRBJ2-7, with 13 nucleotides matching TRBD2. CDR3 length: 15 residues. V trimming: 5 bases; J trimming: 9 bases; junction bases outside the gene matches: 10. CDR1 SEHNR and CDR2 FQNEAQ come from the germline V gene (reference sequence). The CDR3 sequence is CASSHPLAGGPWQYF. CDR3 coding DNA: TGTGCCAGCAGCCACCCACTAGCGGGAGGGCCGTGGCAGTACTTC.